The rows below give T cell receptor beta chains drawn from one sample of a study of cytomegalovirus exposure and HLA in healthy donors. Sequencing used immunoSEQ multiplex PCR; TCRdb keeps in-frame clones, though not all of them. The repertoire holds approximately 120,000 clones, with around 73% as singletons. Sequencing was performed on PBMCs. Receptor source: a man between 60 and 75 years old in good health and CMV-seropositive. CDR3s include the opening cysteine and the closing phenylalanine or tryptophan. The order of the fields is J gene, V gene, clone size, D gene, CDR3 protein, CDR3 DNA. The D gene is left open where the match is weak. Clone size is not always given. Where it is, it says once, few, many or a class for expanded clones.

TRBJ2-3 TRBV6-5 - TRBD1 CASRFGQGARDTQYF TGTGCCAGCAGATTTGGACAGGGGGCAAGAGATACGCAGTATTTT
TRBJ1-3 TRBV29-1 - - CSVEDQDITIYF TGCAGCGTTGAAGATCAGGACATCACCATATATTTT
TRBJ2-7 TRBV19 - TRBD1 CASSGDRGYSYEQYF TGTGCCAGTAGTGGGGACAGGGGCTATTCCTACGAGCAGTACTTC
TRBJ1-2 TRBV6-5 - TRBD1 CASSSDRAPYGYTF TGTGCCAGCAGTTCGGACAGGGCTCCCTATGGCTACACCTTC
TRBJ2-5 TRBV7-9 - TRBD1 CASSPGQGLETQYF TGTGCCAGCAGCCCGGGACAGGGGCTCGAGACCCAGTACTTC
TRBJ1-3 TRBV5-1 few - CASSLGGENTIYF TGCGCCAGCAGCTTGGGTGGAGAAAACACCATATATTTT
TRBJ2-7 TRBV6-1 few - CASSEVIAFSYEQYF TGTGCCAGCAGTGAAGTAATAGCCTTTAGCTACGAGCAGTACTTC
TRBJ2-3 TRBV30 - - CAYREVGDTQYF TGTGCCTACCGAGAGGTCGGAGATACGCAGTATTTT
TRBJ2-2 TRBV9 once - CASSVEGGTGELFF TGTGCCAGCAGCGTAGAAGGGGGCACCGGGGAGCTGTTTTTT
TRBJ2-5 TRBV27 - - CASSLSNGQQETQYF TGTGCCAGCAGTTTATCGAACGGACAGCAAGAGACCCAGTACTTC
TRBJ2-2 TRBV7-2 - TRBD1 CASSLEGADTGELFF TGTGCCAGCAGCTTAGAGGGGGCGGACACCGGGGAGCTGTTTTTT
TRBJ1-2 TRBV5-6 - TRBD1 CASSWVGTGFGYTF TGTGCCAGCAGCTGGGTCGGGACAGGGTTTGGCTACACCTTC
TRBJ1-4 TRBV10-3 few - CAISGAANEKLFF TGTGCCATCAGTGGAGCTGCTAATGAAAAACTGTTTTTT
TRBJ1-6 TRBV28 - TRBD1 CASSLPDRGNSPLHF TGTGCCAGCAGTTTACCCGACAGGGGGAATTCACCCCTCCACTTT
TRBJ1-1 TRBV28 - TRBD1 CASSFQGGEAFF TGTGCCAGCAGTTTTCAGGGGGGTGAAGCTTTCTTT
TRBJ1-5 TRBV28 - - CASKTYGNQPQHF TGTGCCAGCAAGACTTATGGCAATCAGCCCCAGCATTTT
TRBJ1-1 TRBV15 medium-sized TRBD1 CATSIYRGTSEAFF TGTGCCACCAGCATCTACAGGGGGACGTCTGAAGCTTTCTTT
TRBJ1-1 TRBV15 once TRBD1 CATSRGTVEEAFF TGTGCCACCAGCAGGGGGACAGTCGAGGAAGCTTTCTTT
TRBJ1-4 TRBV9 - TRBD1 CASSVGTGGFEKLFF TGTGCCAGCAGCGTTGGGACAGGGGGTTTTGAAAAACTGTTTTTT
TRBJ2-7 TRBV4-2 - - CASSQAQRGYEQYF TGTGCCAGCAGCCAAGCCCAACGGGGGTACGAGCAGTACTTC
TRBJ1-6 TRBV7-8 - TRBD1 CASSLLQGSNSPLHF TGTGCCAGCAGCCTGTTACAGGGGAGCAATTCACCCCTCCACTTT
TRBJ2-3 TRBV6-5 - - CASRRGPDTQYF TGTGCCAGCAGGCGGGGGCCAGATACGCAGTATTTT
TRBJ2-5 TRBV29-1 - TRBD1 CSVEARAGGQETQYF TGCAGCGTTGAAGCGAGGGCAGGGGGCCAAGAGACCCAGTACTTC
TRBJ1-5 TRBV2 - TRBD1 CASRQGANQPQHF TGTGCCAGTAGACAGGGTGCGAATCAGCCCCAGCATTTT
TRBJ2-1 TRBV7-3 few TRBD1 CASSLTGQAVEQFF TGTGCCAGCAGCTTAACGGGACAGGCCGTTGAGCAGTTCTTC
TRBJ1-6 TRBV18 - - CASSPTTEINSPLHF TGTGCCAGCTCACCTACGACAGAGATTAATTCACCCCTCCACTTT
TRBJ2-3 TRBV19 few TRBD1 CASSRGGTGGRQSSDTQYF TGTGCCAGTAGTAGGGGGGGGACAGGGGGGCGCCAGTCGTCAGATACGCAGTATTTT
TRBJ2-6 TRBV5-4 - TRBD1 CASSVTGGAGANVLTF TGTGCCAGCAGCGTGACAGGGGGGGCTGGGGCCAACGTCCTGACTTTC
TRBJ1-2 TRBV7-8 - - CASSLNNRRVPGYTF TGTGCCAGCAGCTTAAATAATCGGCGGGTTCCTGGCTACACCTTC
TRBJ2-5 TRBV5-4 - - CASSEQQGETQYF TGTGCCAGCTCCGAGCAGCAGGGCGAGACCCAGTACTTC
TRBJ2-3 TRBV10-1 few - CASSKGADTQYF TGCGCCAGCAGCAAGGGGGCAGATACGCAGTATTTT